Presented here are 25 T cell receptor beta chains from one specimen sequenced in a study of cytomegalovirus exposure and HLA in healthy donors. Researchers ran the PCR with 60 Vbeta and 13 Jbeta primers. TCRdb's table, derived via immunoSEQ multiplex PCR, lists solely in-frame clones and lacks some. Of roughly 220,000 clones in the sample, approximately 70% were seen once. What was sequenced was PBMCs. All receptors come from a man aged 40-50 years in good health and CMV-seropositive.

The V call is TRBV7-9, the J call TRBJ1-1; 8 positions match TRBD1. V was pared by 3 bases and J by 5 bases, with 11 bases of the junction left unmatched. Germline V gene lookup returns CDR1 SEHNR and CDR2 FQNEAQ (reference sequence). CDR3 size: 16 residues. CDR3 amino acids: CASSFFPWTGRTEAFF. The DNA of the CDR3 is TGTGCCAGCAGCTTTTTTCCTTGGACAGGGCGGACTGAAGCTTTCTTT.

The rearrangement uses TRBV9 and TRBJ1-1; D is undetermined. V lost 1 base to trimming and J lost 3 bases, with 7 bases between them. The CDR3 runs 13 residues. Per the germline V gene, CDR1 is SGDLS and CDR2 is YYNGEE. The CDR3 bases are TGTGCCAGCAGCGTATCGGTGTACACTGAAGCTTTCTTT. Encoded protein: CASSVSVYTEAFF.

V is TRBV5-8 and J is TRBJ1-5; 7 bases align to TRBD1. CDR3 length: 15 amino acids. Germline loops: CDR1 SGHTS, CDR2 YDEGEE. The V segment lost 2 bases and the J segment 0 bases; nucleotides outside the gene matches: 2. The CDR3 coding sequence is TGTGCCAGCAGCTTCGGACAGGTTAGCAATCAGCCCCAGCATTTT. Protein product: CASSFGQVSNQPQHF.

V usage is TRBV4-1 and J usage is TRBJ2-3, with 15 bases lining up with TRBD2. V dropped 3 bases and J dropped 7; count of bases not matched to a gene: 8. Looked up from germline, CDR1 is MGHRA and CDR2 is YSYEKL. This CDR3 comprises 17 residues. CDR3 nucleotide sequence: TGCGCCAGCAGCCAGGGTAGGACTAGCGGGGGGGCAAATACGCAGTATTTT. It yields the protein CASSQGRTSGGANTQYF.

V usage is TRBV6-5 and J usage is TRBJ1-4, with 9 bases lining up with TRBD1. J lost 8 bases, V lost 6 bases, and 7 bases had no gene match. This CDR3 contains 14 residues. The germline CDR1 and CDR2 sequences are MNHEY and SVGAGI. This CDR3 reads CASSPGTGKEKLFF. The CDR3 DNA sequence: TGTGCCAGCAGCCCCGGGACAGGGAAGGAAAAACTGTTTTTT.

The V and J genes are TRBV10-3 and TRBJ2-3; 12 nucleotides agree with TRBD2. Unmatched junction bases numbered 10, after V lost 2 bases and J lost 1 base. CDR3 length: 19 residues. CDR1 and CDR2 from the germline V gene are ENHRY and SYGVKD. The CDR3, as DNA: TGTGCCATCAGTGAGCCAGCTAGCGGGGGGGGATCTGGCACAGATACGCAGTATTTT. It translates to CAISEPASGGGSGTDTQYF.

This sequence joins TRBV4-3 and TRBJ1-5; D gene ambiguous. Trimming took 0 bases from V and 0 from J, leaving 15 bases between them. Germline V gene sequence: CDR1 LGHNA, CDR2 YSLEER. The length of the CDR3 is 18 residues. The CDR3 loop is CASSQDRSWADSNQPQHF. The CDR3 nucleotides read TGCGCCAGCAGCCAAGATCGGTCCTGGGCTGATAGCAATCAGCCCCAGCATTTT.

The V gene is TRBV5-1, the J gene TRBJ2-1, with TRBD2 identical over 10 bases. Germline assignment: CDR1 SGHRS and CDR2 YFSETQ. CDR3 size: 15 residues. V trimming: 3 bases; J trimming: 6 bases; junction bases outside the gene matches: 6. CDR3: CASSSERGGLNEQFF. The CDR3 bases are TGCGCCAGCAGCTCCGAGCGGGGGGGCCTCAATGAGCAGTTCTTC.

This chain connects TRBV28 to TRBJ2-7; 7 bases agree with TRBD1. CDR3 size: 13 residues. The germline V gene encodes CDR1 MDHEN and CDR2 SYDVKM. V dropped 5 bases and J dropped 7; count of bases not matched to a gene: 8. The CDR3 loop is CASSIYRDREQYF. CDR3 nucleotide sequence: TGTGCCAGCAGTATTTACCGGGACAGAGAGCAGTACTTC.

This clone was counted only a few times. The chain employs TRBV10-3 and TRBJ1-2, with 9 nucleotides matching TRBD1. The CDR3 is 14 amino acids. Per the germline V gene, CDR1 is ENHRY and CDR2 is SYGVKD. Trimming removed 3 bases from V and 7 bases from J; junction bases left unmatched: 6. In nucleotides, the CDR3 is TGTGCCATCAGTGAACCACAGGGGGCGGGTGGCTACACCTTC. The encoded protein is CAISEPQGAGGYTF.

V gene TRBV5-5 combines with J gene TRBJ2-7; the D gene is possibly TRBD2 (6 bases). The CDR3 runs to 15 residues. The V end lost 4 bases, the J end lost 2 bases, and 16 bases lay between the germline ends. Per the germline V gene, CDR1 is SGHKS and CDR2 is YYEKEE (reference sequence). As DNA, the CDR3 is TGTGCCAGCAGCGCGGTTGGAGGGACCCCCTACGAGCAGTACTTC. This gives the protein CASSAVGGTPYEQYF.

The table lists this clone with a few counts. The V call is TRBV7-9, the J call TRBJ1-2, with 8 nucleotides matching TRBD1. The CDR3 has 16 residues. The V gene's germline CDR1 is SEHNR and CDR2 FQNEAQ (reference sequence). The V segment lost 4 bases and the J segment 2 bases; nucleotides outside the gene matches: 9. This chain's CDR3 is CASSSQPGQDNYGYTF. The CDR3 DNA reads TGTGCCAGCAGCTCACAACCGGGACAGGACAACTATGGCTACACCTTC. Full variable domain (rest looked up from reference TRBV7-9 and TRBJ1-2): DTGVSQNPRHKITKRGQNVTFRCDPISEHNRLYWYRQTLGQGPEFLTYFQNEAQLEKSRLLSDRFSAERPKGSFSTLEIQRTEQGDSAMYLCASSSQPGQDNYGYTFGSGTRLTVV.

The J gene is TRBJ1-6, the V gene TRBV6-1, with D uncertain. The germline V and J ends were trimmed by 8 bases and 7 bases, with 9 bases remaining between them. CDR3 length: 12 residues. The V gene's germline CDR1 is MNHNS and CDR2 SASEGT. The CDR3 is CASPGDNSPLHF. The CDR3 DNA sequence: TGTGCCAGCCCAGGTGACAATTCACCCCTCCACTTT.

This chain links TRBV15 with TRBJ2-3, with TRBD1 matching over 9 bases. With 1 base clipped from V and 5 bases from J, the junction kept 7 bases outside the gene matches. The CDR3 contains 16 residues. Germline V CDR1 and CDR2: LNHNV, YYDKDF (reference sequence). The DNA of the CDR3 is TGTGCCACCAGCAGAGGTTCGGACAGGGGTGTAGATACGCAGTATTTT. This codes for CATSRGSDRGVDTQYF. Full variable domain (rest looked up from reference TRBV15 and TRBJ2-3): DAMVIQNPRYQVTQFGKPVTLSCSQTLNHNVMYWYQQKSSQAPKLLFHYYDKDFNNEADTPDNFQSRRPNTSFCFLDIRSPGLGDTAMYLCATSRGSDRGVDTQYFGPGTRLTVL.

The J gene is TRBJ1-2, the V gene TRBV29-1, with no clear D. Between the trimmed V and J ends, which lost 7 bases and 8 bases, there was a span of 17 bases. This CDR3 spans 12 amino acids. Germline CDR1 and CDR2: SQVTM and ANQGSEA. The CDR3 DNA reads as TGCAGCGCTGTCTATTATTTGAGAGGCTACACCTTC. Translating it yields CSAVYYLRGYTF. The variable domain in full, completed from reference TRBV29-1 and TRBJ1-2, reads SAVISQKPSRDICQRGTSLTIQCQVDSQVTMMFWYRQQPGQSLTLIATANQGSEATYESGFVIDKFPISRPNLTFSTLTVSNMSPEDSSIYLCSAVYYLRGYTFGSGTRLTVV.

V gene TRBV5-4 combines with J gene TRBJ2-2; TRBD1 matches at 7 bases. The CDR3 totals 15 residues. V shed 4 bases and J 5 bases; nucleotides not matched to a gene: 8. CDR1 SGHNT and CDR2 YYREEE come from the germline V gene (reference sequence). CDR3 loop: CASSLGGPRTGELFF. The CDR3 region has the DNA TGTGCCAGCAGCCTAGGGGGCCCTAGGACCGGGGAGCTGTTTTTT.

The chain couples TRBV11-2 to TRBJ2-3; D remains ambiguous. V lost 5 bases, J lost 4 bases, and 13 bases lay in between. Germline CDR1 is SGHAT and CDR2 is FQNNGV. The CDR3 sequence is 14 residues long. The CDR3 bases are TGTGCCAGCAGCCCCCGACGAGGCGCAGATACGCAGTATTTT. Amino acids: CASSPRRGADTQYF. Combining the CDR3 with reference TRBV11-2 and TRBJ2-3 gives the whole variable domain EAGVAQSPRYKIIEKRQSVAFWCNPISGHATLYWYQQILGQGPKLLIQFQNNGVVDDSQLPKDRFSAERLKGVDSTLKIQPAKLEDSAVYLCASSPRRGADTQYFGPGTRLTVL.

In this sample, this clone turned up a few times. The chain uses TRBV5-1 and TRBJ1-6; a possible D gene is TRBD1 (5 bases). This CDR3 has 14 residues. Germline-derived CDR1 and CDR2 are SGHRS and YFSETQ. Trimming took off 0 bases at V and 8 bases at J, with 9 bases between the two ends. The CDR3 bases are TGCGCCAGCAGCTTGGAAGGAGGGGATTCACCCCTCCACTTT. Protein product: CASSLEGGDSPLHF.

This clone was counted a single time. The chain is built from TRBV2 and TRBJ2-7, with D hard to call. V was shortened by 5 bases and J by 4 bases, with 6 bases between the two germline ends. CDR1 and CDR2 (germline): SNHLY, FYNNEI. The CDR3 length is 11 residues. Here the CDR3 reads CASSSVYEQYF. In DNA, the CDR3 is TGTGCCAGCAGTTCCGTTTACGAGCAGTACTTC.

This clone was picked up a small number of times. V and J are TRBV7-9 and TRBJ1-1; D is uncertain. There are 13 residues in the CDR3. Trimming shortened V by 4 bases and J by 0 bases, and 6 bases separated the two germline ends. Germline assignment: CDR1 SEHNR and CDR2 FQNEAQ (reference sequence). CDR3 bases: TGTGCCAGCAGCTCCCTAGTGAACACTGAAGCTTTCTTT. Translating gives CASSSLVNTEAFF.

The chain is built from TRBV9 and TRBJ2-3, with a possible D match to TRBD2 (6 bases). The germline V gene has CDR1 SGDLS and CDR2 YYNGEE. The CDR3 has 16 amino acids. Trimming shortened V by 5 bases and J by 0 bases, and 16 bases separated the two germline ends. The chain's CDR3 is CASSPQAGRSTDTQYF. CDR3 DNA: TGTGCCAGCAGTCCCCAGGCGGGGCGTAGCACAGATACGCAGTATTTT.

This clone turned up a few times. This sequence joins TRBV7-3 and TRBJ2-5, with 13 bases identical to TRBD2. Trimming cost V 5 bases and J 4 bases; bases outside gene matches: 13. The CDR3 is 18 amino acids. Germline V gene lookup returns CDR1 SGHTA and CDR2 FQGTGA. In DNA form, the CDR3 reads TGTGCCAGCAGCGCCGGACTAGCGGGGGCCTCGGGATTAGAGACCCAGTACTTC. It translates to CASSAGLAGASGLETQYF. Drawing the rest from reference TRBV7-3 and TRBJ2-5, the complete variable domain is GAGVSQTPSNKVTEKGKYVELRCDPISGHTALYWYRQSLGQGPEFLIYFQGTGAADDSGLPNDRFFAVRPEGSVSTLKIQRTERGDSAVYLCASSAGLAGASGLETQYFGPGTRLLVL.

The J gene is TRBJ2-3, the V gene TRBV7-7, with 8 bases that match TRBD1. With V trimmed by 1 base and J by 4 bases, 4 bases remained unmatched. The CDR3 is 15 amino acids. In germline, CDR1 is SSHAT, CDR2 FNYEAQ (reference sequence). The chain's CDR3 is CASSLGAGGADTQYF. As DNA, the CDR3 is TGTGCCAGCAGCTTAGGGGCAGGGGGCGCAGATACGCAGTATTTT.

This clone was seen only a few times. The rearrangement uses TRBV4-3 and TRBJ1-2; D is uncertain. Germline CDR1 is LGHNA and CDR2 is YSLEER. CDR3 length: 17 residues. V lost 0 bases and J 0 bases, leaving 14 bases between the germline ends. The CDR3 sequence: CASSQDLYTGANYGYTF. DNA of the CDR3: TGCGCCAGCAGCCAAGATCTTTACACCGGGGCTAACTATGGCTACACCTTC.

The chain has TRBV28 and TRBJ2-3; D is perhaps TRBD2 (6 bases). The CDR3 covers 14 residues. Trimming took off 7 bases at V and 7 bases at J, with 18 bases between the two ends. Germline V CDR1 and CDR2: MDHEN, SYDVKM. CDR3 coding DNA: TGTGCCAGCAATCGCAAACTAGCTAGCCATACGCAGTATTTT. It encodes CASNRKLASHTQYF.